This is a list of T cell receptor beta chains from one sample in a study of CD8 T cells in Susac syndrome. A single record per CDR3 protein comes from TCRdb applying MiXCR to the immunoSEQ multiplex PCR reads. Among 200,000 or so distinct CDR3 sequences listed, about 96% were seen once. Sequenced input: CD4+ T cells from PBMCs. These receptors were taken from a human donor with multiple sclerosis. The CDR3 runs from the conserved cysteine through the conserved F or W. A D gene is named only where the DNA matches it firmly. Clone size appears in some rows only: once, few, many, or a class for an expanded clone.

d_call	v_call	clone_size	j_call	cdr3_aa	cdr3_nt
.	TRBV6-1	.	TRBJ1-2	CASSEGGEYGYTF	TGTGCCAGCAGTGAAGGCGGAGAGTATGGCTACACCTTC
.	TRBV29-1	.	TRBJ2-3	CSVRERFTDTQYF	TGCAGCGTTCGCGAGCGGTTCACAGATACGCAGTATTTT
TRBD1	TRBV27	.	TRBJ1-1	CASSSPTGGFEAFF	TGTGCCAGCAGTTCCCCGACAGGGGGTTTTGAAGCTTTCTTT
TRBD1	TRBV2	.	TRBJ2-7	CASTAQGAGEQYF	TGTGCCAGCACCGCGCAGGGGGCGGGCGAGCAGTACTTC
.	TRBV20-1	.	TRBJ2-5	CSASAVGGEEAQYF	TGCAGTGCTAGCGCGGTCGGCGGGGAAGAGGCCCAGTACTTC
.	TRBV6-6	once	TRBJ1-1	CASSNGQLNTEAFF	TGTGCCAGCAGTAACGGACAGCTCAACACTGAAGCTTTCTTT
.	TRBV6-6	.	TRBJ2-1	CASVAVDEQFF	TGTGCCAGCGTGGCCGTAGATGAGCAGTTCTTC
TRBD1	TRBV2	.	TRBJ2-7	CASAGQAYEQYF	TGTGCCAGCGCGGGACAGGCCTACGAGCAGTACTTC
.	TRBV29-1	.	TRBJ1-2	CSVLGNYGYTF	TGCAGCGTTCTGGGGAACTATGGCTACACCTTC
TRBD1	TRBV20-1	.	TRBJ1-2	CSAPGQGAGYGYTF	TGCAGTGCTCCTGGTCAGGGGGCTGGCTATGGCTACACCTTC
.	TRBV12-3/TRBV12-4	.	TRBJ2-5	CASSPSGLSSETQYF	TGTGCCAGCAGCCCCTCCGGCTTGTCTAGCGAGACCCAGTACTTC
.	TRBV12-3/TRBV12-4	.	TRBJ1-1	CASSPRQDSAFF	TGTGCCAGCAGTCCCAGACAGGATTCGGCTTTCTTT
.	TRBV3-1	.	TRBJ1-1	CASSHAGVGTFF	TGTGCCAGCAGCCACGCAGGGGTTGGAACTTTCTTT
TRBD1	TRBV20-1	.	TRBJ2-1	CSAPDRGNEQFF	TGCAGTGCGCCGGACAGGGGGAATGAGCAGTTCTTC
.	TRBV11-2	.	TRBJ2-7	CASSLGLGGFYEQYF	TGTGCCAGCAGCTTAGGGCTTGGTGGGTTTTACGAGCAGTACTTC
.	TRBV29-1	.	TRBJ2-7	CSVEEGSYYEQYF	TGCAGCGTTGAAGAAGGGAGCTACTACGAGCAGTACTTC
.	TRBV7-9	.	TRBJ1-2	CASSPGWETLGYTF	TGTGCCAGCAGCCCTGGGTGGGAGACTCTGGGCTACACCTTC
.	TRBV9	.	TRBJ2-3	CASSVRGFRDTQYF	TGTGCCAGCAGCGTAAGAGGATTTAGAGATACGCAGTATTTT
TRBD2	TRBV12-3/TRBV12-4	.	TRBJ2-4	CASRGDAKNIQYF	TGTGCCAGCCGGGGGGACGCCAAAAACATTCAGTACTTC
TRBD1	TRBV20-1	.	TRBJ2-5	CSAGETGRETQYF	TGCAGTGCTGGGGAGACAGGGCGAGAGACCCAGTACTTC
.	TRBV3-1	.	TRBJ2-1	CASSQRIPAEQFF	TGTGCCAGCAGCCAGAGGATACCGGCTGAGCAGTTCTTC
TRBD1	TRBV19	.	TRBJ2-3	CASSTQGATNTQYF	TGTGCCAGTAGTACGCAGGGGGCGACGAATACGCAGTATTTT
TRBD1	TRBV12-3/TRBV12-4	.	TRBJ2-5	CASSAPYDRVGRTQYF	TGTGCCAGCAGTGCACCCTACGACAGGGTCGGGCGGACCCAGTACTTC
.	TRBV27	.	TRBJ2-7	CASSDISHHHEQYF	TGTGCCAGCAGTGATATAAGCCACCACCACGAGCAGTACTTC
TRBD1	TRBV9	.	TRBJ1-1	CASSVTGGSDTEAFF	TGTGCCAGCAGCGTCACAGGGGGTTCGGACACTGAAGCTTTCTTT
TRBD2	TRBV30	.	TRBJ2-3	CACGGRTSLSTDTQYF	TGTGCCTGCGGAGGGCGGACTAGCTTATCCACAGATACGCAGTATTTT
TRBD1	TRBV4-1	.	TRBJ2-7	CASSRGRDSYEQYF	TGCGCCAGCAGCCGTGGACGGGACAGTTACGAGCAGTACTTC
TRBD2	TRBV4-2	.	TRBJ2-7	CASSGIGTSGPYEQYF	TGTGCCAGCAGCGGTATCGGGACTAGCGGGCCGTACGAGCAGTACTTC
TRBD1	TRBV30	.	TRBJ2-5	CAWSGGQAPQETQYF	TGTGCCTGGAGTGGGGGACAGGCCCCCCAAGAGACCCAGTACTTC
TRBD1	TRBV13	.	TRBJ1-1	CASSLTGEQPYTEAFF	TGTGCCAGCAGCTTAACAGGGGAACAGCCCTACACTGAAGCTTTCTTT
.	TRBV7-9	.	TRBJ2-3	CASSPSTTYTQYF	TGTGCCAGCAGCCCGAGCACCACCTATACGCAGTATTTT
TRBD2	TRBV3-1	.	TRBJ2-5	CASASLAGLYF	TGTGCCTCCGCCAGTCTAGCGGGCCTTTACTTC
TRBD1	TRBV5-1	.	TRBJ1-2	CASGPYRQGNGYTF	TGCGCCAGCGGACCCTATAGACAGGGGAACGGCTACACCTTC
.	TRBV28	.	TRBJ1-2	CASSLMANYGYTF	TGTGCCAGCAGTTTAATGGCTAACTATGGCTACACCTTC
.	TRBV9	.	TRBJ1-1	CASTPGANTEAFF	TGTGCCAGCACCCCAGGGGCGAACACTGAAGCTTTCTTT
.	TRBV30	.	TRBJ1-6	CACLGTANSPLHF	TGTGCCTGTCTCGGGACGGCCAATTCACCCCTCCACTTT
TRBD2	TRBV5-1	.	TRBJ2-2	CASSFLPIAGDLGELFF	TGCGCCAGCAGCTTTTTACCGATAGCGGGAGATTTGGGGGAGCTGTTTTTT
.	TRBV29-1	.	TRBJ1-2	CSVGVVTGTYGYTF	TGCAGCGTTGGGGTGGTAACAGGAACCTATGGCTACACCTTC
TRBD1	TRBV6-2/TRBV6-3	.	TRBJ2-7	CASNTGEREQYF	TGTGCCAGCAATACAGGGGAACGCGAGCAGTACTTC
.	TRBV30	once	TRBJ2-7	CAWSGGIGQYF	TGTGCCTGGAGTGGAGGAATAGGGCAGTACTTC
.	TRBV7-9	.	TRBJ2-2	CASTNIGISGELFF	TGTGCCAGCACCAACATCGGAATCTCCGGGGAGCTGTTTTTT
TRBD1	TRBV29-1	.	TRBJ1-1	CSVVKWSGTGNEAFF	TGCAGCGTTGTAAAGTGGTCCGGGACAGGAAATGAAGCTTTCTTT
.	TRBV18	.	TRBJ1-2	CASSPEGKGGYTF	TGTGCCAGCTCACCGGAGGGGAAGGGTGGCTACACCTTC
TRBD1	TRBV3-1	.	TRBJ1-1	CASSQREDRTEAFF	TGTGCCAGCAGCCAACGAGAGGACAGGACTGAAGCTTTCTTT
.	TRBV24-1	.	TRBJ2-1	CATSDSSTHNEQFF	TGTGCCACCAGTGATTCCTCGACTCACAATGAGCAGTTCTTC
.	TRBV7-9	.	TRBJ2-7	CASSLFATSYEQYF	TGTGCCAGCAGCTTATTTGCCACCTCCTACGAGCAGTACTTC
.	TRBV30	.	TRBJ2-5	CAWSEQETQYF	TGTGCCTGGAGTGAACAAGAGACCCAGTACTTC
TRBD1	TRBV19	.	TRBJ2-1	CASSSRGQGEYNEQFF	TGTGCCAGTAGTTCGCGAGGACAGGGGGAGTACAATGAGCAGTTCTTC
.	TRBV24-1	.	TRBJ1-5	CAPTLTPSNQPQHF	TGTGCCCCTACCCTGACACCTAGCAATCAGCCCCAGCATTTT
.	TRBV19	.	TRBJ1-1	CASSRGHSPEAFF	TGTGCCAGTAGCCGTGGACACTCCCCTGAAGCTTTCTTT
.	TRBV7-2	.	TRBJ2-1	CASSIPTVIEQFF	TGTGCCAGCAGCATACCGACCGTGATAGAGCAGTTCTTC